The 26 T cell receptor beta chains in this list originate from one sample, sequenced in a study of circulating and synovial CD4+ cells in juvenile arthritis. TCRdb keeps only in-frame clones here, not all; method: immunoSEQ multiplex PCR. The table records thousands of clones, around 90% of them present only once. The sequencing input was HLA-DR+ CD4+ T cells from blood. Subset defined: circulating pathogenic-like lymphocytes, sorted as HLA-DR+CD14-CD3+CD4+CD25low/- blood T cells. The origin of the receptors is a human donor with juvenile idiopathic arthritis.

The chain employs TRBV2 and TRBJ2-1, with 9 nucleotides matching TRBD2. The J segment lost 10 bases and the V segment lost 7 bases, leaving 2 bases of the junction unmatched. Germline V gene sequence: CDR1 SNHLY, CDR2 FYNNEI. The CDR3 has 11 amino acids. The CDR3 loop is CASTGLAEQFF. In nucleotides, the CDR3 is TGTGCCAGCACCGGACTAGCGGAGCAGTTCTTC.

This clone has only one observation. This chain connects TRBV6-4 to TRBJ1-2; D call uncertain. The V and J ends lost 5 bases and 4 bases respectively, with 17 bases between them. This CDR3 is 15 amino acids long. Germline V lookup: CDR1 MRHNA, CDR2 SNTAGT. The CDR3 region has the DNA TGTGCCAGCAGTCCAGAAGGAGGCTCAACCTATGGCTACACCTTC. It translates to CASSPEGGSTYGYTF.

The chain is built from TRBV4-1 and TRBJ1-2; D might be TRBD1 (5 bases). Trimming cost V 0 bases and J 5 bases, with 13 bases left between them. CDR3 length equals 15 residues. CDR1 MGHRA and CDR2 YSYEKL come from the germline V gene. CDR3 DNA: TGCGCCAGCAGCCAAGATACAGGACCTGTATATGGCTACACCTTC. Translating it yields CASSQDTGPVYGYTF.

V gene TRBV5-6 combines with J gene TRBJ1-6; TRBD1 agrees at 9 bases. Germline V gene lookup returns CDR1 SGHDT and CDR2 YYEEEE. The CDR3 length is 14 residues. V trimming: 4 bases; J trimming: 9 bases; junction bases outside the gene matches: 5. CDR3 region: CASSVGTGSSPLHF. Here the CDR3 DNA reads TGTGCCAGCAGCGTAGGGACAGGGAGTTCACCCCTCCACTTT.

V gene TRBV7-3 combines with J gene TRBJ2-3; 7 bases line up with TRBD1. The J segment lost 3 bases and the V segment lost 5 bases, leaving 2 bases of the junction unmatched. The length of the CDR3 is 13 residues. The germline gives CDR1 SGHTA, CDR2 FQGTGA. CDR3 loop: CASSVTGTDTQYF. The CDR3 DNA reads TGTGCCAGCAGCGTGACAGGGACAGATACGCAGTATTTT.

The CDR3 protein is CASSMGQGKSRRGTGELFF. The CDR3 coding sequence is TGTGCCAGCAGCATGGGACAGGGGAAAAGTCGTCGAGGCACCGGGGAGCTGTTTTTT. J is TRBJ2-2 and V is TRBV9; 10 bases are a match to TRBD1. Germline CDR1 and CDR2: SGDLS and YYNGEE. V trimming: 4 bases; J trimming: 4 bases; junction bases outside the gene matches: 16. The CDR3 is made up of 19 amino acids.

The V call is TRBV29-1, the J call TRBJ2-1; 8 nucleotides match TRBD2. The CDR3 loop spans 16 amino acids. CDR1 is SQVTM and CDR2 is ANQGSEA in the germline V gene. V dropped 1 base and J dropped 2; count of bases not matched to a gene: 7. The CDR3 sequence: CSVEAKRGRTYNEQFF. CDR3 DNA sequence: TGCAGCGTTGAAGCCAAACGCGGGAGGACCTACAATGAGCAGTTCTTC.

The chain is built from TRBV9 and TRBJ1-1, with a weak D call TRBD1 (5 bases). CDR3 length equals 15 residues. Germline V CDR1 and CDR2: SGDLS, YYNGEE. Trimming removed 0 bases at V and 0 bases at J, with 9 bases between. The CDR3 sequence: CASSVVGGVNTEAFF. CDR3 nucleotides: TGTGCCAGCAGCGTAGTTGGGGGGGTGAACACTGAAGCTTTCTTT. Full variable domain (missing parts from reference TRBV9 and TRBJ1-1): DSGVTQTPKHLITATGQRVTLRCSPRSGDLSVYWYQQSLDQGLQFLIQYYNGEERAKGNILERFSAQQFPDLHSELNLSSLELGDSALYFCASSVVGGVNTEAFFGQGTRLTVV.

V usage is TRBV25-1 and J usage is TRBJ1-2; D is perhaps TRBD1 (5 bases). V lost 5 bases and J 8 bases, leaving 12 bases between the germline ends. The length of the CDR3 is 12 residues. The germline V gene encodes CDR1 MGHDK and CDR2 SYGVNS. The CDR3 sequence is CASSPSGWGYTF. The CDR3 nucleotides read TGTGCCAGCAGTCCGTCAGGGTGGGGCTACACCTTC.

The gene calls are TRBV25-1 and TRBJ1-2; D gene unclear. Per the germline V gene, CDR1 is MGHDK and CDR2 is SYGVNS. The CDR3 consists of 13 residues. The V end lost 3 bases, the J end lost 3 bases, and 8 bases lay between the germline ends. The CDR3 bases are TGTGCCAGCAGTGATTCCGGGGACTATGGCTACACCTTC. Translation: CASSDSGDYGYTF.

The V and J genes are TRBV4-1 and TRBJ2-1, with D tentatively TRBD1 (6 bases). Germline CDR1 MGHRA, CDR2 YSYEKL. The CDR3 extends over 19 amino acids. Trimming removed 2 bases at V and 5 bases at J, with 25 bases between. The CDR3 DNA follows: TGCGCCAGCAGCCAAAAGTTTGGGACCTCAGGGGTTCCCCACAATGAGCAGTTCTTC. Protein: CASSQKFGTSGVPHNEQFF.

The V gene is TRBV5-6, the J gene TRBJ2-4, with a possible D match to TRBD1 (5 bases). The CDR3 spans 14 residues. Trimming took off 1 base at V and 5 bases at J, with 10 bases between the two ends. Germline loops: CDR1 SGHDT, CDR2 YYEEEE. This chain's CDR3 is CASSLQGMENIQYF. DNA for the CDR3: TGTGCCAGCAGCTTGCAGGGCATGGAAAACATTCAGTACTTC.

This chain connects TRBV19 to TRBJ1-1, with 9 bases fitting TRBD1. From germline, CDR1 is LNHDA and CDR2 SQIVND (reference sequence). The CDR3 totals 14 residues. J gave up 5 bases and V 4 bases, and 5 bases lay outside the gene matches. The CDR3 loop is CASSRTGARTEAFF. The CDR3 bases are TGTGCCAGTAGTAGGACAGGGGCGAGGACTGAAGCTTTCTTT. The whole variable domain, filled in from reference TRBV19 and TRBJ1-1, reads DGGITQSPKYLFRKEGQNVTLSCEQNLNHDAMYWYRQDPGQGLRLIYYSQIVNDFQKGDIAEGYSVSREKKESFPLTVTSAQKNPTAFYLCASSRTGARTEAFFGQGTRLTVV.

This clone was observed a single time. The chain couples TRBV19 to TRBJ2-5, with D perhaps matching TRBD2 (5 bases). This CDR3 contains 13 residues. In germline, CDR1 is LNHDA, CDR2 SQIVND (reference sequence). V lost 5 bases and J lost 8, with 15 bases in between. The CDR3 loop reads CASSSPDFGTQYF. In nucleotides, the CDR3 is TGTGCCAGTAGTTCGCCGGACTTCGGCACCCAGTACTTC. Full variable domain (outside the CDR3, taken from reference TRBV19 and TRBJ2-5): DGGITQSPKYLFRKEGQNVTLSCEQNLNHDAMYWYRQDPGQGLRLIYYSQIVNDFQKGDIAEGYSVSREKKESFPLTVTSAQKNPTAFYLCASSSPDFGTQYFGPGTRLLVL.

This clone was picked up a small number of times. The V and J genes are TRBV5-6 and TRBJ1-4, with D perhaps TRBD1 (5 bases). The germline V and J ends were trimmed by 4 bases and 8 bases, with 15 bases remaining between them. There are 14 residues in the CDR3. Germline CDR1 is SGHDT and CDR2 is YYEEEE. CDR3 in DNA: TGTGCCAGCAGCCGTGCGGCAGGGATAGAAAAACTGTTTTTT. Protein product: CASSRAAGIEKLFF.

This chain links TRBV27 with TRBJ2-7; 8 nucleotides line up with TRBD1. Germline V gives CDR1 MNHEY, CDR2 SMNVEV (reference sequence). The CDR3 is 13 residues long. J gave up 2 bases and V 6 bases, and 3 bases lay outside the gene matches. CDR3: CASRATGAYEQYF. In DNA, the CDR3 is TGTGCCAGCAGAGCGACAGGGGCCTACGAGCAGTACTTC.

The genes are TRBV6-1 and TRBJ1-3, with D tentatively TRBD1 (5 bases). The CDR3 is made up of 17 amino acids. Trimming left V 1 base short and J 7 bases short, with 20 bases between. Germline-derived CDR1 and CDR2 are MNHNS and SASEGT. The CDR3 region is CASSEVEGPGVRNTIYF. In nucleotides, the CDR3 is TGTGCCAGCAGTGAAGTAGAGGGGCCGGGAGTTCGGAACACCATATATTTT.

The chain combines TRBV6-6 with TRBJ1-2, with D possibly matching TRBD1 (6 bases). This CDR3 has 14 residues. The V gene lost 4 bases and the J gene lost 3 bases, with 12 bases spanning the gap. Per the germline V gene, CDR1 is MNHNY and CDR2 is SVGAGI (reference sequence). CDR3 loop: CASSFLPGDYGYTF. For the CDR3, the DNA is TGTGCCAGCAGTTTTTTACCAGGGGACTATGGCTACACCTTC.

V usage is TRBV19 and J usage is TRBJ2-2; the match to TRBD1 covers 8 bases. Germline CDR1 LNHDA, CDR2 SQIVND (reference sequence). With 6 bases clipped from V and 2 bases from J, the junction kept 2 bases outside the gene matches. CDR3 length equals 14 residues. CDR3 bases: TGTGCCAGTAGGGACAGGGTAAACACCGGGGAGCTGTTTTTT. It yields the protein CASRDRVNTGELFF.

The chain joins TRBV5-4 to TRBJ1-6; a weak D match, TRBD1 (5 bases). Germline CDR1 and CDR2: SGHNT and YYREEE (reference sequence). The CDR3 has 17 amino acids. Trimming pared 3 bases from V and 7 bases from J, leaving 20 bases between. The CDR3 DNA reads as TGTGCCAGCAGCTCCTGGCCACCCCGGCGGGGGAATTCACCCCTCCACTTT. Amino acids: CASSSWPPRRGNSPLHF.

The genes are TRBV6-1 and TRBJ2-1, with a possible D match to TRBD1 (9 bases). The length of the CDR3 is 20 residues. Per the germline V gene, CDR1 is MNHNS and CDR2 is SASEGT. The V end lost 0 bases, the J end lost 3 bases, and 24 bases lay between the germline ends. In DNA, the CDR3 is TGTGCCAGCAGTGAAGCCAAGACAGGGGGTCAGCGGGAGATCTACAATGAGCAGTTCTTC. The encoded protein is CASSEAKTGGQREIYNEQFF.

V gene TRBV11-3 combines with J gene TRBJ2-3; no definite D call. Germline-derived CDR1 and CDR2 are SGHNT and YENEEA. V was clipped by 5 bases and J by 1 base, with 7 bases between them. The CDR3 totals 13 residues. CDR3 loop: CASSDLGTDTQYF. Here the CDR3 DNA reads TGTGCCAGCAGCGACCTAGGCACAGATACGCAGTATTTT.

The genes are TRBV19 and TRBJ1-3; 11 bases align to TRBD1. Per germline, CDR1 LNHDA and CDR2 SQIVND (reference sequence). This CDR3 has 15 residues. Germline trimming cut 8 bases from V and 2 bases from J; bases unmatched to any gene: 5. CDR3 region: CASSGQGDAGNTIYF. In DNA, the CDR3 is TGTGCCAGTTCGGGACAGGGGGACGCTGGAAACACCATATATTTT.

J is TRBJ2-7 and V is TRBV5-1, with no clear D. Germline V lookup: CDR1 SGHRS, CDR2 YFSETQ. This CDR3 contains 11 residues. The V gene lost 5 bases and the J gene lost 2 bases, with 5 bases spanning the gap. CDR3 protein: CASRSAYEQYF. The CDR3 DNA reads as TGCGCCAGCAGGTCTGCCTACGAGCAGTACTTC.

This chain joins TRBV19 and TRBJ2-7; 8 bases map to TRBD1. This CDR3 contains 14 residues. Germline CDR1 is LNHDA and CDR2 is SQIVND (reference sequence). With V trimmed by 6 bases and J by 0 bases, 4 bases remained unmatched. The CDR3 coding sequence is TGTGCCAGTAGCCGACAGGGGTTCTCCTACGAGCAGTACTTC. This gives the protein CASSRQGFSYEQYF.

The chain employs TRBV6-5 and TRBJ2-5; 12 nucleotides agree with TRBD2. CDR1 MNHEY and CDR2 SVGAGI come from the germline V gene. The CDR3 totals 15 residues. V gave up 4 bases and J gave up 4 bases; unmatched junction bases: 4. This CDR3 is CASSSSGGAVETQYF. The CDR3 bases are TGTGCCAGCAGTTCTAGCGGGGGGGCCGTAGAGACCCAGTACTTC.